Listed here is a single TCR beta chain. The sample originates from a study of blood T cell repertoires in COVID-19. Background on the study: From the United States, Italy and Spain came samples of acute and convalescent COVID-19. T cells, B-cell-depleted T cells, or PBMCs provided the cDNA or gDNA that served as material.

Deletions cut 5 bases from V and 4 bases from J, with 20 bases between. The CDR3 is made up of 16 amino acids. CDR1 SGHAT and CDR2 FQNNGV come from the germline V gene. In the original analysis: Amplification of reference gene primers provided the estimated nucleated cell counts. This table comes from immunoSEQ multiplex PCR, and its TCRdb copy is limited to in-frame clones, with some not included. V and J calls and clone size are those listed in that table; D and trimming were worked out from the DNA. The sample includes some 220,000 clones, 84% seen only once; the top ten take about 4%. The V gene is TRBV11-2, the J gene TRBJ1-2; D not certain. Sequenced sample: peripheral blood. This clonotype originated in a man aged 45-65 years with acute or convalescent COVID-19. This chain's CDR3 is CASSLEGASAAYGYTF. The CDR3 DNA sequence: TGTGCCAGCAGCCTCGAGGGAGCTTCTGCTGCCTATGGCTACACCTTC.